The clone carrying this T cell receptor beta chain was found many times. This entry belongs to a study of regulatory T cells in long-lasting Graves disease. Study background: Less than 3 months of antithyroid drugs had been taken by newly diagnosed Graves' patients.

There are 18 residues in the CDR3. The trim removed 2 bases at V and 0 bases at J, leaving 8 bases unmatched. Germline assignment: CDR1 MNHEY and CDR2 SVGAGI. To make TCR beta libraries, researchers used iRepertoire HTBI primers and Arm-PCR of CDR3 regions. Via MiXCR, TCRdb re-called the multiplex PCR reads, giving one row per CDR3 protein. The table shows 500,000 or so distinct CDR3 sequences, with 14% occurring only once. As for time point: newly diagnosed GD, antithyroid drugs for less than 3 months. RNA isolated from PBMCs was used to make the TCR library. This same sample was also taken into another study, of T cells in Graves' hyperthyroidism and ophthalmopathy. That work contributes: Carried out on the TCR CDR3, a first-round RT-PCR used the HTBI primer set. For ophthalmopathy, model prediction preceded onset by a median approximately 6 months.

The input for sequencing was peripheral blood mononuclear cells (PBMCs), taken at new diagnosis, from a patient treated with antithyroid drugs. This TCR was sampled from a woman aged 50 to 60 with Graves disease. The gene calls are TRBV6-5 and TRBJ2-1; 9 bases fit TRBD2. The CDR3 sequence is CASSYATSGRLSYNEQFF. The CDR3 DNA follows: TGTGCCAGCAGTTACGCGACTAGCGGCCGTCTCTCCTACAATGAGCAGTTCTTC.